The present T cell receptor beta chain was sequenced within a study of T cells in Graves' hyperthyroidism and ophthalmopathy. This clonotype was observed a single time. RNA transcripts were the template for amplifying TCR beta CDR3 regions. The primer set for the first-round RT-PCR of the TCR CDR3 was HTBI. TCRdb reprocessed the multiplex PCR reads with MiXCR, giving one entry per CDR3 protein. The data contain approximately 720,000 distinct CDR3 sequences, 15% to 20% of them singletons. The CDR3 extends over 14 amino acids. The germline gives CDR1 GTSNPN, CDR2 SVGIG (reference sequence). The trim removed 5 bases at V and 5 bases at J, leaving 10 bases unmatched.

The clonotype originates from a woman in her forties or fifties with Graves' hyperthyroidism that later progressed to Graves' ophthalmopathy. The sequencing sample was made of blood. The rearrangement uses TRBV30 and TRBJ1-2; TRBD1 matches 8 bases. CDR3 nucleotides: TGTGCCTGGCGCCGGGACAGGCAAACTTATGGCTACACCTTC. Its protein product is CAWRRDRQTYGYTF.